The next 32 T cell receptor beta chains were all read from a single sample in a study of graft-versus-host responses after intestinal transplantation. Some clones are missing from TCRdb's copy, which holds only in-frame ones; the method was immunoSEQ multiplex PCR. Among some 25,000 clones listed, 90% to 95% were seen once. The sample was PBMCs, taken 18 days after transplant. The receptor set was obtained from a human patient who received an intestinal transplant, so some T cells may come from the graft donor.

V gene TRBV6-1 combines with J gene TRBJ2-7; 12 nucleotides agree with TRBD2. Germline CDR1 and CDR2: MNHNS and SASEGT. CDR3 size: 15 residues. Trimming cost V 5 bases and J 3 bases; bases outside gene matches: 5. The CDR3 bases are TGTGCCAGCAGTCCCCCGGGACTAGCGGGCTACGAGCAGTACTTC. Encoded protein: CASSPPGLAGYEQYF.

The chain combines TRBV7-9 with TRBJ2-1; 12 positions match TRBD2. This CDR3 is built from 15 residues. The germline V gene encodes CDR1 SEHNR and CDR2 FQNEAQ (reference sequence). The junction had 7 bases not matched to a gene; V was cut back by 5 bases and J by 8 bases. The CDR3 DNA is TGTGCCAGCAGCCTCACTAGCGGGGGGACGGATGAGCAGTTCTTC. This gives the protein CASSLTSGGTDEQFF.

The rearrangement links TRBV5-5 to TRBJ2-7, with TRBD1 matching 7 bases. Germline values: CDR1 SGHKS, CDR2 YYEKEE (reference sequence). V dropped 0 bases and J dropped 5; count of bases not matched to a gene: 8. This CDR3 is 15 amino acids long. CDR3 coding DNA: TGTGCCAGCAGCTTGGTTTTTGCACAGGGGAACGAGCAGTACTTC. Protein product: CASSLVFAQGNEQYF.

The V and J genes are TRBV28 and TRBJ1-2; TRBD1 might be the D (6 bases). The germline gives CDR1 MDHEN, CDR2 SYDVKM. CDR3 size: 15 residues. V dropped 1 base and J dropped 8 bases, with 17 bases sitting between them. The CDR3 spells CASSLFPREGVGYTF. DNA of the CDR3: TGTGCCAGCAGTTTATTTCCTCGCGAGGGGGTGGGCTACACCTTC.

The chain carries TRBV5-8 and TRBJ2-1; weak D call: TRBD2 (5 bases). CDR3 length: 10 amino acids. Per germline, CDR1 SGHTS and CDR2 YDEGEE. The DNA of the CDR3 is TGTGCAGGCGGGTGGTATGAGCAGTTCTTC. Amino acid sequence: CAGGWYEQFF.

This chain joins TRBV30 and TRBJ2-1; D might be TRBD1 (5 bases). V lost 6 bases, J lost 0 bases, and 9 bases lay in between. The V gene's germline CDR1 is GTSNPN and CDR2 SVGIG (reference sequence). The CDR3 spans 13 residues. The CDR3: CACRQSSYNEQFF. The CDR3 nucleotides are TGTGCCTGTAGACAGTCCTCCTACAATGAGCAGTTCTTC.

This chain joins TRBV5-4 and TRBJ1-1, with a tentative D call TRBD1 (6 bases). CDR3 length equals 14 residues. Trimming pared 2 bases from V and 3 bases from J, leaving 11 bases between. CDR1 and CDR2 (germline): SGHNT, YYREEE (reference sequence). This CDR3 reads CASSFDRLDTEAFF. In nucleotides, the CDR3 is TGTGCCAGCAGCTTTGACAGGTTGGACACTGAAGCTTTCTTT.

This clone was found a few times. The chain joins TRBV9 to TRBJ1-1; 8 bases line up with TRBD1. V was clipped by 4 bases and J by 5 bases; unmatched bases: 7. The CDR3 sequence is 14 residues long. The germline V gene encodes CDR1 SGDLS and CDR2 YYNGEE. CDR3 residues: CASSTQGAGTEAFF. CDR3 coding DNA: TGTGCCAGCAGCACGCAGGGGGCCGGGACTGAAGCTTTCTTT.

The chain has TRBV7-9 and TRBJ1-2; D gene uncertain. The germline V gene encodes CDR1 SEHNR and CDR2 FQNEAQ (reference sequence). This CDR3 region has 13 residues. Trimming stripped 3 bases from V and 2 bases from J, with 7 bases between. This chain's CDR3 is CASSLVVNYGYTF. The CDR3 nucleotides read TGTGCCAGCAGCTTGGTTGTGAACTATGGCTACACCTTC.

The rearrangement uses TRBV10-1 and TRBJ1-1; D is ambiguous. Trimming removed 0 bases from V and 3 bases from J, with 11 bases in between. Germline CDR1 WNHNN, CDR2 SYGVQD (reference sequence). The CDR3 has 15 amino acids. CDR3: CASSESPEEDTEAFF. The CDR3 coding sequence is TGCGCCAGCAGTGAGTCGCCAGAGGAGGACACTGAAGCTTTCTTT.

The chain couples TRBV27 to TRBJ2-5; maybe TRBD2 (6 bases). The CDR3 runs 14 residues. V lost 5 bases and J 7 bases, leaving 17 bases between the germline ends. The germline V gene encodes CDR1 MNHEY and CDR2 SMNVEV (reference sequence). CDR3 DNA: TGTGCCAGCAGTCCAGAGACAACGCGGGGGACCCAGTACTTC. It is translated as CASSPETTRGTQYF.

The V gene is TRBV6-5, the J gene TRBJ1-1; perhaps TRBD1 as D (5 bases). The V and J ends lost 9 bases and 5 bases respectively, with 10 bases between them. Looked up from germline, CDR1 is MNHEY and CDR2 is SVGAGI. The CDR3 runs 11 residues. In nucleotides, the CDR3 is TGTGCCAGTGGGAGGGGTACTGAAGCTTTCTTT. This sequence encodes CASGRGTEAFF.

V usage is TRBV15 and J usage is TRBJ1-5; 7 nucleotides line up with TRBD1. Germline CDR1 and CDR2: LNHNV and YYDKDF (reference sequence). The CDR3 has 15 amino acids. Unmatched junction bases numbered 4, after V lost 3 bases and J lost 2 bases. Here the CDR3 reads CATSSRQGGNQPQHF. DNA of the CDR3: TGTGCCACCAGCAGCCGACAGGGCGGCAATCAGCCCCAGCATTTT.

The V call is TRBV10-3, the J call TRBJ1-1, with D possibly matching TRBD1 (5 bases). The V and J ends lost 4 bases and 2 bases respectively, with 8 bases between them. The CDR3 runs 13 residues. Germline V lookup: CDR1 ENHRY, CDR2 SYGVKD. CDR3: CAISVTGNTEAFF. CDR3 bases: TGTGCCATCAGTGTAACAGGTAACACTGAAGCTTTCTTT.

The chain couples TRBV27 to TRBJ2-7; TRBD1 or TRBD2 may be the D gene (6 bases each). V was cut by 4 bases and J by 0 bases, with 13 bases left in between. The CDR3 extends over 15 amino acids. Germline values: CDR1 MNHEY, CDR2 SMNVEV (reference sequence). This CDR3 is CASSYGGDNSYEQYF. For the CDR3, the DNA is TGTGCCAGCAGTTATGGCGGGGACAACTCCTACGAGCAGTACTTC.

The chain has TRBV5-1 and TRBJ2-4, with 14 bases lining up with TRBD2. V was clipped by 4 bases and J by 7 bases; unmatched bases: 7. Germline CDR1 reads SGHRS; CDR2 reads YFSETQ. This CDR3 contains 16 residues. The CDR3: CASSGRLAGGRNIQYF. The CDR3, as DNA: TGCGCCAGCAGCGGAAGACTAGCGGGGGGGAGGAACATTCAGTACTTC.

V usage is TRBV11-2 and J usage is TRBJ1-6; D remains unclear. The CDR3 has 13 amino acids. Germline CDR1 SGHAT, CDR2 FQNNGV. Trimming stripped 8 bases from V and 10 bases from J, with 15 bases between. The CDR3 region is CASGLDEGSPLHF. The CDR3 nucleotides read TGTGCCAGCGGACTAGATGAGGGCTCACCCCTCCACTTT. The full variable domain, its missing parts supplied by reference TRBV11-2 and TRBJ1-6, is EAGVAQSPRYKIIEKRQSVAFWCNPISGHATLYWYQQILGQGPKLLIQFQNNGVVDDSQLPKDRFSAERLKGVDSTLKIQPAKLEDSAVYLCASGLDEGSPLHFGNGTRLTVT.

The chain carries TRBV5-6 and TRBJ2-5; D gene ambiguous. The CDR3 spans 13 residues. CDR1 is SGHDT, CDR2 YYEEEE, per germline. Between the trimmed V and J ends, which lost 0 bases and 2 bases, there was a span of 5 bases. The CDR3 DNA reads TGTGCCAGCAGCTTGGGGGGTCAAGAGACCCAGTACTTC. As protein: CASSLGGQETQYF.

The chain combines TRBV6-5 with TRBJ2-4, with D possibly called TRBD1 or TRBD2 (7 bases each). The V end lost 6 bases, the J end lost 8 bases, and 14 bases lay between the germline ends. This CDR3 region has 13 residues. Germline CDR1 reads MNHEY; CDR2 reads SVGAGI. CDR3 in DNA: TGTGCCAGCAGCCCAGGGGGGGGGTACATTCAGTACTTC. Its translation is CASSPGGGYIQYF.

The rearrangement joins TRBV6-5 to TRBJ2-2, with no clear D. This CDR3 comprises 14 residues. The germline gives CDR1 MNHEY, CDR2 SVGAGI. Between the trimmed V and J ends, which lost 0 bases and 7 bases, there was a span of 9 bases. CDR3 sequence: CASSYSGIGGELFF. The CDR3 coding sequence is TGTGCCAGCAGTTACTCGGGGATCGGCGGGGAGCTGTTTTTT.

The chain has TRBV6-5 and TRBJ2-3; TRBD2 might be the D (7 bases). This CDR3 has 16 residues. Trimming took 4 bases from V and 1 from J, leaving 15 bases between them. Germline CDR1 is MNHEY and CDR2 is SVGAGI. CDR3 nucleotide sequence: TGTGCCAGCAGTTGGGGGGGGGCTGGAGGCACAGATACGCAGTATTTT. This encodes CASSWGGAGGTDTQYF.

The chain is built from TRBV6-4 and TRBJ1-2; no clear D gene. The CDR3 totals 12 residues. V lost 2 bases and J 8 bases, leaving 9 bases between the germline ends. Germline CDR1 is MRHNA and CDR2 is SNTAGT. CDR3 residues: CASSDPVGGYTF. CDR3 sequence (DNA): TGTGCCAGCAGTGACCCGGTCGGGGGCTACACCTTC.

The chain recombines TRBV13 with TRBJ1-1; D might be TRBD1 (5 bases). The ends were cut back, 6 bases at V and 5 bases at J, with 10 bases in the middle. Germline CDR1 and CDR2: PRHDT and FYEKMQ (reference sequence). The CDR3 covers 12 residues. CDR3: CASSGTLTEAFF. The CDR3 nucleotides read TGTGCCAGCAGTGGGACGCTGACTGAAGCTTTCTTT.

This chain connects TRBV7-6 to TRBJ2-5; weak D call: TRBD2 (6 bases). Germline V gene lookup returns CDR1 SGHVS and CDR2 FNYEAQ. The V and J ends lost 2 bases and 1 base respectively, with 11 bases between them. The CDR3 has 15 amino acids. CDR3 sequence (DNA): TGTGCCAGCAGCTTATATTTGGGACTCCAAGAGACCCAGTACTTC. Translated, it gives CASSLYLGLQETQYF.

The CDR3 spells CASSQVGVPYNEQFF. The CDR3 DNA reads TGCGCCAGCAGCCAAGTGGGGGTCCCCTACAATGAGCAGTTCTTC. The chain recombines TRBV4-1 with TRBJ2-1; the D gene could be TRBD1 or TRBD2 (5 bases each). V lost 1 base and J lost 2, with 9 bases in between. This CDR3 has 15 residues. Germline V CDR1 and CDR2: MGHRA, YSYEKL.

The V gene is TRBV7-9, the J gene TRBJ2-5; a weak D match, TRBD2 (6 bases). Per germline, CDR1 SEHNR and CDR2 FQNEAQ (reference sequence). This CDR3 region has 15 residues. V was trimmed by 0 bases and J by 1 base, leaving 9 bases between them. The DNA of the CDR3 is TGTGCCAGCAGCTTAGCGGGGGGTATCCAAGAGACCCAGTACTTC. Protein sequence: CASSLAGGIQETQYF.

The genes are TRBV27 and TRBJ2-2, with 8 positions matching TRBD2. V lost 6 bases to trimming and J lost 6 bases; unmatched junction nucleotides: 3. Looked up from germline, CDR1 is MNHEY and CDR2 is SMNVEV (reference sequence). This CDR3 spans 13 amino acids. The CDR3 coding sequence is TGTGCCAGCAGGACTAGCGTGGCCGGGGAGCTGTTTTTT. Translation: CASRTSVAGELFF.

The chain has TRBV7-6 and TRBJ2-5; TRBD1 might be the D (5 bases). V was cut by 3 bases and J by 5 bases, with 16 bases left in between. The CDR3 has 15 amino acids. Per the germline V gene, CDR1 is SGHVS and CDR2 is FNYEAQ. The CDR3 loop reads CASSFVTGDGETQYF. As DNA, the CDR3 is TGTGCCAGCAGCTTTGTTACAGGCGATGGGGAGACCCAGTACTTC.

This clone appeared once. The chain joins TRBV30 to TRBJ2-3; D is uncertain. V was trimmed by 0 bases and J by 2 bases, leaving 6 bases between them. This CDR3 is built from 13 residues. From germline, CDR1 is GTSNPN and CDR2 SVGIG (reference sequence). Here the CDR3 reads CAWSVLITDTQYF. The CDR3 region has the DNA TGTGCCTGGAGTGTACTAATCACAGATACGCAGTATTTT.

The V and J genes are TRBV9 and TRBJ1-2; a possible D gene is TRBD1 (6 bases). V gave up 3 bases and J gave up 8 bases, with 20 bases separating them. The V gene's germline CDR1 is SGDLS and CDR2 YYNGEE. The CDR3 loop spans 15 amino acids. CDR3 sequence reads: CASSADRYLGNGYTF. CDR3 bases: TGTGCCAGCAGCGCCGACAGGTACCTCGGGAACGGCTACACCTTC.

Remarks on this clone: This same CDR3 is encoded by further DNA sequences in the sample. The chain is built from TRBV27 and TRBJ2-1; no reliable D call. Per the germline V gene, CDR1 is MNHEY and CDR2 is SMNVEV (reference sequence). V was pared by 6 bases and J by 9 bases, with 15 bases between. The CDR3 is made up of 13 amino acids. CDR3 bases: TGTGCCAGCAGCCCCGTACCCTCCGGTGAGCAGTTCTTC. It codes for CASSPVPSGEQFF.

The DNA of the CDR3 is TGTGCCAGCAGCCAGCCGGACCCCGGGACAGATACCCTTTTTATCCATGGCTACACCTTC. It is translated as CASSQPDPGTDTLFIHGYTF. The chain carries TRBV16 and TRBJ1-2; 7 bases line up with TRBD1. Germline V gene sequence: CDR1 KGHSY, CDR2 FQNENV. The CDR3 loop spans 20 amino acids. J lost 6 bases, V lost 3 bases, and 25 bases had no gene match.